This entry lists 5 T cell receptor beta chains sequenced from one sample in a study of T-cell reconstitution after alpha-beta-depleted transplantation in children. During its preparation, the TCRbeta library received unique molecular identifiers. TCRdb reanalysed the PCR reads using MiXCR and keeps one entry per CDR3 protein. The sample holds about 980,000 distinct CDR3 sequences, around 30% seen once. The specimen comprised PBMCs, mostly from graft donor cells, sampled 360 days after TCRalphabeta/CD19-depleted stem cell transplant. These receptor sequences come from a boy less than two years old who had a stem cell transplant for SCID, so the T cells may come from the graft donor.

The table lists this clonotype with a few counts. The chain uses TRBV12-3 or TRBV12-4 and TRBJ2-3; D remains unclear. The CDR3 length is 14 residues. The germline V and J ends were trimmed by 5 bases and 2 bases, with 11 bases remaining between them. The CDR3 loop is CASSPHYTTDTQYF. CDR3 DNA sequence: TGTGCCAGCAGTCCCCACTACACCACAGATACGCAGTATTTT.

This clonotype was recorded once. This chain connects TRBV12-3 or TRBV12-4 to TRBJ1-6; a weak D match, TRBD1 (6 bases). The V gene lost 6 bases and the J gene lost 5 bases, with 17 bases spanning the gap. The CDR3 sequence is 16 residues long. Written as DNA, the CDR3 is TGTGCCAGCAGCGGACAGTCTGTAGGCCATAATTCACCCCTCCACTTT. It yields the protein CASSGQSVGHNSPLHF.

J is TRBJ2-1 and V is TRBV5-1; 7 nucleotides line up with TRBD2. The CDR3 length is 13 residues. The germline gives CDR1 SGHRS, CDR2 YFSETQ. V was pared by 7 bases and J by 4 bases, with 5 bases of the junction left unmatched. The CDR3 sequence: CASRGDLYNEQFF. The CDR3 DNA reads TGCGCCAGCCGGGGGGACTTGTACAATGAGCAGTTCTTC.

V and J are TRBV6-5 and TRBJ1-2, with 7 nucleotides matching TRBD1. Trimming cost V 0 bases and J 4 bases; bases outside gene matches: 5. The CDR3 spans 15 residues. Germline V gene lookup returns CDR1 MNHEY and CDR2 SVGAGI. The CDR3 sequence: CASSYSIAGGYGYTF. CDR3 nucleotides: TGTGCCAGCAGTTACTCGATTGCAGGGGGCTATGGCTACACCTTC.

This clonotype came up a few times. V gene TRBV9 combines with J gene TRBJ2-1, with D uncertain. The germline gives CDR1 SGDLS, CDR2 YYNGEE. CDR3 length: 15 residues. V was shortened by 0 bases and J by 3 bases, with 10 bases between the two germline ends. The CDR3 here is CASSVEGFNYNEQFF. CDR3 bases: TGTGCCAGCAGCGTAGAGGGCTTTAACTACAATGAGCAGTTCTTC.